The rows below give T cell receptor beta chains drawn from one sample of a study of beta chain features in type 1 diabetes. Some clones are missing from TCRdb's copy, which holds only in-frame ones; the method was immunoSEQ multiplex PCR. The data contain about 150,000 clones, less than 9.5% of them seen just once; the ten biggest clones take up 0.55% to 0.65%. Material: central memory CD4+ T cells from blood. Receptors were obtained from a man aged 18 to 29 in good health. Both conserved end residues are part of each CDR3. The order of the fields is CDR3 protein, V gene.

CDR3 protein: CASLNRKTGIQYF; V gene: TRBV19
CDR3 protein: CASARAYEQYF; V gene: TRBV7-9
CDR3 protein: CASSLGQSTDTQYF; V gene: TRBV5-4
CDR3 protein: CASSNLGTGELFF; V gene: TRBV5-1
CDR3 protein: CASSQDWLGTVNTEAFF; V gene: TRBV4-1
CDR3 protein: CASSLDRVTEAFF; V gene: TRBV4-3
CDR3 protein: CASSPGVAVTDTQYF; V gene: TRBV7-7
CDR3 protein: CASKGAGSYNEQFF; V gene: TRBV4-3
CDR3 protein: CSVEDTGIYYNEQFF; V gene: TRBV29-1
CDR3 protein: CAWSVSSLANEQFF; V gene: TRBV30
CDR3 protein: CASIQTGRGQPQHF; V gene: TRBV7-2
CDR3 protein: CASSEALRHRGLYEQYF; V gene: TRBV6-1
CDR3 protein: CASSVLSTGELFF; V gene: TRBV7-3
CDR3 protein: CASSQAGGMPTDTQYF; V gene: TRBV4-2
CDR3 protein: CASSYSIGGGYGYTF; V gene: TRBV6-5
CDR3 protein: CASSLHRGQNTEAFF; V gene: TRBV4-2
CDR3 protein: CASSVASGVNTGELFF; V gene: TRBV9
CDR3 protein: CASTMSSGANVLTF; V gene: TRBV19
CDR3 protein: CASSLGQGYEKLFF; V gene: TRBV6-6
CDR3 protein: CASSLERADYGYTF; V gene: TRBV6-5
CDR3 protein: CASSPTTNTGELFF; V gene: TRBV11-2
CDR3 protein: CASSSGTGVNQPQHF; V gene: TRBV6-5
CDR3 protein: CASSLNRGTYGYTF; V gene: TRBV28
CDR3 protein: CASESRGRYGYTF; V gene: TRBV7-9
CDR3 protein: CASSQDRRHRITGELFF; V gene: TRBV14
CDR3 protein: CASSLLAGSDTQYF; V gene: TRBV7-3
CDR3 protein: CASDLIQGVDGYTF; V gene: TRBV2
CDR3 protein: CASSEGTSGDYNEQFF; V gene: TRBV5-1
CDR3 protein: CASSPRRQRGQETQYF; V gene: TRBV7-9
CDR3 protein: CASSKPEGQGAEAFF; V gene: TRBV28
CDR3 protein: CASSLAPASHEQFF; V gene: TRBV7-6
CDR3 protein: CASRKDRDSPLHF; V gene: TRBV6-5
CDR3 protein: CASSSRANRETQYF; V gene: TRBV7-2
CDR3 protein: CASSSRGRLNTEAFF; V gene: TRBV27
CDR3 protein: CASSDGLYTDTQYF; V gene: TRBV6-1
CDR3 protein: CASSLGETGIYSNQPQHF; V gene: TRBV7-9
CDR3 protein: CASSSVTRDRGLTGELFF; V gene: TRBV5-4
CDR3 protein: CASRSSGGNSDTQYF; V gene: TRBV6-6
CDR3 protein: CASSGTTGTELFF; V gene: TRBV6-1
CDR3 protein: CASSAGASNTEAFF; V gene: TRBV6-4
CDR3 protein: CAINANRRQGVNEQFF; V gene: TRBV7-2
CDR3 protein: CASSYGQGIYEQYF; V gene: TRBV6-6
CDR3 protein: CASSSHQTANYGYTF; V gene: TRBV6-5